What follows describes a single T cell receptor beta chain. Its antigen remains unidentified. No base quality information exists; no much larger clone differs at one position. From the germline V gene, CDR1 is MNHNS and CDR2 is SASEGT. From the cysteine up to the phenylalanine, the CDR3 has a length of 15 residues. The sequence is cut down to CDR3 DNA, 45 bases in frame from base 1. Trimmed from V: 6 bases; trimmed from J: 4 bases; junction bases lacking a gene match: 8. This record comes from a study of cytomegalovirus exposure and HLA in healthy donors (dated by TCRdb to 2017 to 2019). As for the study more broadly: According to a later analysis, the 110 or so validation repertoires were produced on the same platform as the roughly 600 repertoires of the first cohort. Besides the first cohort of 500 to 700 subjects, a separate validation cohort made up of about 120 different subjects was used. High-throughput TCR immunosequencing, statistical association of individual TCRs with disease status, and machine learning were combined to predict cytomegalovirus infection status. The study aimed to test whether signatures of past pathogen exposure could be identified by cataloging public T cell receptors. What the study reported, not specific to this receptor: Subsequent analysis determined that TCRs grouped into clusters in the first cohort also showed a tendency toward co-occurrence across the roughly 120 validation repertoires, and 85% to 95% of cluster scores exceeded 0. A few of the identified cytomegalovirus-associated TCR beta chains were confirmed in vitro to be specific for cytomegalovirus antigens. In both the original and validation cohorts, the classifier was reported to diagnose cytomegalovirus status with high specificity and sensitivity. According to the authors, the approach could potentially be generalized to other disease states and immunological phenotypes. While some public TCRs were present in many individuals, most TCR sequences turned up only very rarely across donors. A later analysis had no HLA typing for the validation cohort, so co-occurrence there was scored across all 110 or so repertoires. The study gave a list of around 170 TCR beta chains associated with cytomegalovirus.

Donors formed part of the validation cohort, which comprised 120 or so subjects and was distinct from the first cohort of several hundred subjects. The library was prepared using the immunoSEQ multiplex PCR assay. Per the original workflow: A statistical classification framework was developed to diagnose cytomegalovirus status using the catalog of TCR beta chain sequences. This is the immuneACCESS table as TCRdb keeps it, with only in-frame sequences that have V and J called. A part of the clones is gone; compared with another copy, unresolved V genes explain less than half, and the rest is unexplained. Clone size and V and J calls were adopted from that table, with D and trimming inferred from the DNA. This sample gives about 160,000 clones in total; about nine tenths of them show up just once. Around a tenth of the sample belongs to the ten largest clones.

Sequencing used PBMCs. The TCR sequence derives from a woman in her late teens or twenties in good health and CMV-seropositive. The rearranged segments are TRBV6-1 and TRBJ1-3; TRBD1 matches 8 bases in the middle. The bases are TGTGCCAGCAGAGTGGACAGGGCGGGCGGAAACACCATATATTTT. Its protein product is CASRVDRAGGNTIYF.